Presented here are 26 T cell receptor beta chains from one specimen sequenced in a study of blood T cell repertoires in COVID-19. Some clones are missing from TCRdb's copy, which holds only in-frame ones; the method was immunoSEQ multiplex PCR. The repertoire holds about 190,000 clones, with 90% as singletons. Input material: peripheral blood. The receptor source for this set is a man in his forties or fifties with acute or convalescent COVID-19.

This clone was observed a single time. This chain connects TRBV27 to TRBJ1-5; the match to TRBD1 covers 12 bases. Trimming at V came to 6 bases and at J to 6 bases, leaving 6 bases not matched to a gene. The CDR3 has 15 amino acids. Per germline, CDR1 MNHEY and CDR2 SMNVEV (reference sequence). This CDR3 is CASSRGQGASQPQHF. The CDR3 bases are TGTGCCAGCAGCCGGGGACAGGGGGCTAGTCAGCCCCAGCATTTT.

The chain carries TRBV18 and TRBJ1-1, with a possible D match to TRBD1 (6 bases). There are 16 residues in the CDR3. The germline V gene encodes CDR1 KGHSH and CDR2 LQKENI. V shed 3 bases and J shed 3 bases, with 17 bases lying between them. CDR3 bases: TGTGCCAGCTCACCCCCCATGACAGGTCGGTACACTGAAGCTTTCTTT. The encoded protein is CASSPPMTGRYTEAFF. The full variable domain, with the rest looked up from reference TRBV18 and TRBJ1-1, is NAGVMQNPRHLVRRRGQEARLRCSPMKGHSHVYWYRQLPEEGLKFMVYLQKENIIDESGMPKERFSAEFPKEGPSILRIQQVVRGDSAAYFCASSPPMTGRYTEAFFGQGTRLTVV.

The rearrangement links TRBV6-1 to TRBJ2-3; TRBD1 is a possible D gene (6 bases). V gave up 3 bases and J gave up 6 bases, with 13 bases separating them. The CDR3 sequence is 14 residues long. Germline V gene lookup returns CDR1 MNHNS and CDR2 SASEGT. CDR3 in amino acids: CASSDPPGADTQYF. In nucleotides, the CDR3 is TGTGCCAGCAGTGATCCCCCAGGGGCGGATACGCAGTATTTT.

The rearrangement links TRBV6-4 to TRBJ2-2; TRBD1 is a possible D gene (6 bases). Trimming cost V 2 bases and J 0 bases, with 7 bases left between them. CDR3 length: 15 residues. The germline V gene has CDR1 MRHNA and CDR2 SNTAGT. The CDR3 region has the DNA TGTGCCAGCAGTGACCGGACAGCGAACACCGGGGAGCTGTTTTTT. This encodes CASSDRTANTGELFF.

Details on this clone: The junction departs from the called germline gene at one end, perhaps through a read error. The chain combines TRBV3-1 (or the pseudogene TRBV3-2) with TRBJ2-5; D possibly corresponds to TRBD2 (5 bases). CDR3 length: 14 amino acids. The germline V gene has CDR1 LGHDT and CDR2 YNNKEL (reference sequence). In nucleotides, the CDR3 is TGTGCCAGCAGCAAAGATACTAGACAAGAGACCCAGTACTTC. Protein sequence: CASSKDTRQETQYF.

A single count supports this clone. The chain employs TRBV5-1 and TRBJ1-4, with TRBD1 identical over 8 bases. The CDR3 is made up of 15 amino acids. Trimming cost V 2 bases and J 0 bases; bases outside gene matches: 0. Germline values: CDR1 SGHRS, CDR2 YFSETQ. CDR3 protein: CASSLQGATNEKLFF. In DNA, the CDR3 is TGCGCCAGCAGCTTACAGGGGGCAACTAATGAAAAACTGTTTTTT. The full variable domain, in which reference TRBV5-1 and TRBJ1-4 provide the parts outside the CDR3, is KAGVTQTPRYLIKTRGQQVTLSCSPISGHRSVSWYQQTPGQGLQFLFEYFSETQRNKGNFPGRFSGRQFSNSRSEMNVSTLELGDSALYLCASSLQGATNEKLFFGSGTQLSVL.

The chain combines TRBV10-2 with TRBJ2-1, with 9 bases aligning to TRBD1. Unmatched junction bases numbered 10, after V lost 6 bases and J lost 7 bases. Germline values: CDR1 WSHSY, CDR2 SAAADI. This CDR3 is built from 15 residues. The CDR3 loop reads CASRPRDRVRNEQFF. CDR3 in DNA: TGCGCCAGCAGACCCCGGGACAGGGTTAGGAATGAGCAGTTCTTC.

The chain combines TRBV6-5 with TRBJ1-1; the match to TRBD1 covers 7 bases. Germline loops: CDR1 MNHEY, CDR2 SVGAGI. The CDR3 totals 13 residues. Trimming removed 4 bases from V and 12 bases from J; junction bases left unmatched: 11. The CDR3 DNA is TGTGCCAGCAGTTCCCCGTCCGGGACAGAGACTTTCTTT. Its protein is CASSSPSGTETFF.

CDR3 amino acids: CASSPPVDQETQYF. CDR3 in DNA: TGTGCCAGCTCACCCCCAGTGGACCAAGAGACCCAGTACTTC. The genes are TRBV18 and TRBJ2-5; no definite D call. The CDR3 loop spans 14 amino acids. Trimming cost V 3 bases and J 0 bases, with 8 bases left between them. Germline CDR1 is KGHSH and CDR2 is LQKENI.

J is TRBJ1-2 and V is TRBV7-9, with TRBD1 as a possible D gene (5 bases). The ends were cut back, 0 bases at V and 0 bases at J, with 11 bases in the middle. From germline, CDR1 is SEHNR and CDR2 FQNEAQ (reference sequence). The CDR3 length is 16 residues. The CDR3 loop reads CASSLAETEANYGYTF. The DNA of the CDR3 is TGTGCCAGCAGCTTAGCTGAGACAGAGGCTAACTATGGCTACACCTTC.

In nucleotides, the CDR3 is TGTGCCAGCAGTTCCCCGGGACAGCTTTTATCACCCCTCCACTTT. It codes for CASSSPGQLLSPLHF. This chain links TRBV28 with TRBJ1-6, with 7 positions matching TRBD1. Germline assignment: CDR1 MDHEN and CDR2 SYDVKM. The ends lost 4 bases at V and 10 bases at J; junction bases unmatched: 10. This CDR3 is 15 amino acids long.

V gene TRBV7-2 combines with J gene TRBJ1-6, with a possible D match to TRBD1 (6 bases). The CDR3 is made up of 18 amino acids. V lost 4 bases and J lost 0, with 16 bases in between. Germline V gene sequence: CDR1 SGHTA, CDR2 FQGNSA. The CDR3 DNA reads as TGTGCCAGCAGCTCCCCGGGACACCAGAGCTCCTATAATTCACCCCTCCACTTT. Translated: CASSSPGHQSSYNSPLHF. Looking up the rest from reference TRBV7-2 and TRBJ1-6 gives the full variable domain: GAGVSQSPSNKVTEKGKDVELRCDPISGHTALYWYRQSLGQGLEFLIYFQGNSAPDKSGLPSDRFSAERTGGSVSTLTIQRTQQEDSAVYLCASSSPGHQSSYNSPLHFGNGTRLTVT.

The CDR3 region has the DNA TGTGCCAGCAGTTTGATAAGAGCGTCAGGAGGCACTGAAGCTTTCTTT. Its translation is CASSLIRASGGTEAFF. V usage is TRBV28 and J usage is TRBJ1-1, with D uncertain. Per the germline V gene, CDR1 is MDHEN and CDR2 is SYDVKM. The V end lost 3 bases, the J end lost 4 bases, and 18 bases lay between the germline ends. The CDR3 runs 16 residues.

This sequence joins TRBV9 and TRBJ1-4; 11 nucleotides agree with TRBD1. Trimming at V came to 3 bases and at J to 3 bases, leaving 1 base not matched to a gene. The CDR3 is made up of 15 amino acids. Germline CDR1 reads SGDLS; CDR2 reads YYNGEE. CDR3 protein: CASSGTGGSNEKLFF. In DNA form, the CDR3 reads TGTGCCAGCAGCGGGACAGGGGGCTCTAATGAAAAACTGTTTTTT.

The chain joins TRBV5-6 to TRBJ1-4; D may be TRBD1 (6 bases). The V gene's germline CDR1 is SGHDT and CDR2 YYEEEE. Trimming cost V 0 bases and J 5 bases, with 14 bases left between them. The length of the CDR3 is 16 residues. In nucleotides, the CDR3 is TGTGCCAGCAGCTTGGGTTTGCCAGGGGAGAATGAAAAACTGTTTTTT. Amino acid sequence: CASSLGLPGENEKLFF. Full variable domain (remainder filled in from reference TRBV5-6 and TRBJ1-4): DAGVTQSPTHLIKTRGQQVTLRCSPKSGHDTVSWYQQALGQGPQFIFQYYEEEERQRGNFPDRFSGHQFPNYSSELNVNALLLGDSALYLCASSLGLPGENEKLFFGSGTQLSVL.

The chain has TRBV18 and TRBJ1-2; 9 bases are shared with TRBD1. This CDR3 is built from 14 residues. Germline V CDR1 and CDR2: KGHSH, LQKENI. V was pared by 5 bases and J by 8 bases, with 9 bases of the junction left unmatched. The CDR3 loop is CASSNPGQGTGYTF. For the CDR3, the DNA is TGTGCCAGCTCAAATCCGGGACAGGGAACCGGCTACACCTTC.

CDR3 residues: CASSVTGRMNTEAFF. In DNA, the CDR3 is TGTGCCAGCAGTGTGACAGGGCGAATGAACACTGAAGCTTTCTTT. The chain employs TRBV6-6 and TRBJ1-1, with TRBD1 identical over 7 bases. In germline, CDR1 is MNHNY, CDR2 SVGAGI (reference sequence). V gave up 5 bases and J gave up 0 bases; unmatched junction bases: 6. The CDR3 runs 15 residues.

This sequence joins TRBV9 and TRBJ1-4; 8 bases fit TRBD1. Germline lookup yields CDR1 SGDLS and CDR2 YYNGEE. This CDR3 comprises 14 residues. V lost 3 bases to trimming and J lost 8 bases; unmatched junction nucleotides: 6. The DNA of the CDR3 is TGTGCCAGCAGCGCGACAGGGGCGGGCGAAAAACTGTTTTTT. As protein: CASSATGAGEKLFF.

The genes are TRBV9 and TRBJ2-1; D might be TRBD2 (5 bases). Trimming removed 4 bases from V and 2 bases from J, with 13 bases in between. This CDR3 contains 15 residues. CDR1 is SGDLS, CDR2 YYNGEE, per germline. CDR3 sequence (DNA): TGTGCCAGCAGCCCCCGTAGCGAACCCTACAATGAGCAGTTCTTC. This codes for CASSPRSEPYNEQFF.

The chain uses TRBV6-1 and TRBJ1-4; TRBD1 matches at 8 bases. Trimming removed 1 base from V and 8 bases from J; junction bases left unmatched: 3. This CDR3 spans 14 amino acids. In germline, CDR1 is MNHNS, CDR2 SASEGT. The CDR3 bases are TGTGCCAGCAGTGAAGGGACAGGGCTCGAAAAACTGTTTTTT. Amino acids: CASSEGTGLEKLFF.

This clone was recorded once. For the CDR3, the DNA is TGTGCCAGCAGTTTCGGGTGGAGTTCACCCCTCCACTTT. Amino acids: CASSFGWSSPLHF. V usage is TRBV27 and J usage is TRBJ1-6; D uncertain. V lost 3 bases, J lost 9 bases, and 9 bases lay in between. Germline CDR1 and CDR2: MNHEY and SMNVEV (reference sequence). This CDR3 contains 13 residues.

The CDR3 coding sequence is TGTGCCAGCACTGGACTGGGGGGCTACACCTTC. It specifies CASTGLGGYTF. The chain is built from TRBV6-6 and TRBJ1-2, with D unresolved. CDR3 length: 11 amino acids. The V and J ends lost 7 bases and 8 bases respectively, with 11 bases between them. Germline values: CDR1 MNHNY, CDR2 SVGAGI (reference sequence).

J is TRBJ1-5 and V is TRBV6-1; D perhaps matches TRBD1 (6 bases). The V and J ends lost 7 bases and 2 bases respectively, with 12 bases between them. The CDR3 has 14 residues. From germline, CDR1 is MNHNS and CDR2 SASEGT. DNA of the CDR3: TGTGCCAGCACGACGAACAGGGGCAATCAGCCCCAGCATTTT. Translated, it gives CASTTNRGNQPQHF.

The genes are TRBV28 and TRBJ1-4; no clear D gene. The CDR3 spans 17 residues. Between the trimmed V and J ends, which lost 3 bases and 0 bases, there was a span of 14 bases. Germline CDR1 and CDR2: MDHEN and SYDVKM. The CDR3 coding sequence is TGTGCCAGCAGTTTCCCCCTGGCCGGGACAACTAATGAAAAACTGTTTTTT. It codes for CASSFPLAGTTNEKLFF.

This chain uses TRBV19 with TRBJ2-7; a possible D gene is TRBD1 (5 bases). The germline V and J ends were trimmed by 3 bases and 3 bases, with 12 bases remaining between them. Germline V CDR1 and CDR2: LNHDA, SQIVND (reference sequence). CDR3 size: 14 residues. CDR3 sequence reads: CASSMAGHYYEQYF. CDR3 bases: TGTGCCAGTAGTATGGCAGGGCACTACTACGAGCAGTACTTC.

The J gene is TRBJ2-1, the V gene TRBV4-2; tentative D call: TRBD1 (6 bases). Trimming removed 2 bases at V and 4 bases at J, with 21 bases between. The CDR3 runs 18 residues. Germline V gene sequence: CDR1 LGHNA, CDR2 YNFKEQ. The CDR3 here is CASSQNWPTGPLYNEQFF. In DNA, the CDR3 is TGTGCCAGCAGCCAAAACTGGCCGACAGGTCCGCTTTACAATGAGCAGTTCTTC.